This TCR beta chain was documented in a study of T-cell reconstitution after alpha-beta-depleted transplantation in children. Study findings and constraints: Roughly two months post-transplant, alpha-beta T cells reportedly originated from several hundred graft clones that had expanded. T cells produced anew were the main source of T-cell counts and diversity one year after transplant.

Comments on this clonotype: What it binds is not known.

Germline V gene sequence: CDR1 SGHRS, CDR2 YFSETQ. This CDR3 is built from 15 residues. J was trimmed by 5 bases and V by 3 bases; bases with no gene match: 9. Unique molecular identifiers were built into the TCRbeta library. A single record per CDR3 protein comes from TCRdb applying MiXCR to the PCR reads. The repertoire consists of 700,000 to 950,000 distinct CDR3 sequences, with under 20% occurring once and the leading ten covering roughly 5%. The sample in question was PBMCs, mostly from graft donor cells, obtained 360 days after TCRalphabeta/CD19-depleted stem cell transplant. This chain uses TRBV5-1 with TRBJ2-7; 9 bases fit TRBD2. The source is a male patient aged 5 to 17 who had a stem cell transplant for acute lymphoblastic leukemia, so the T cells may come from the graft donor. CDR3 in amino acids: CASSSASSGRHEQYF. The CDR3 DNA sequence: TGCGCCAGCAGCTCAGCCTCAAGCGGGAGGCACGAGCAGTACTTC.